This T cell receptor (beta chain) was identified in a study of blood T cell repertoires in COVID-19. Study in general: COVID-19 samples collected from the United States, Italy and Spain covered acute and convalescent phases. PBMCs, B-cell-depleted T cells, or T cells provided the cDNA or gDNA that made up the material.

Original methodology: Amplified reference gene primers provided the basis for estimating nucleated cell counts. The table came from immunoSEQ multiplex PCR; TCRdb's copy has only in-frame clones and leaves some out. The DNA was the basis for D and trimming; V, J and clone size are from that table. The sample shows around 91,000 clones, about 85% of them seen only once. This clone was recorded only once. Germline V lookup: CDR1 MDHEN, CDR2 SYDVKM. This CDR3 comprises 17 residues. With 5 bases removed from V and 0 bases from J, the gap between germline ends came to 19 bases. The specimen sequenced was peripheral blood. The source is a human donor in a cohort sampled during active COVID-19. The gene calls are TRBV28 and TRBJ1-2; D is unclear. The CDR3 nucleotides are TGTGCCAGCAGTCCGCGGGCCAACAGATTAGCTAACTATGGCTACACCTTC. Encoded protein: CASSPRANRLANYGYTF.